The clone carrying this T cell receptor beta chain was picked up many times. TCRdb processed the RACE reads anew with MiXCR; each CDR3 protein has one entry. The sample lists around 340,000 distinct CDR3 sequences, around 7% seen once, with approximately 8.9% in the top ten. The data were obtained in a study of human T cells and chemical hapten exposure. As for the study in general: Cases of alopecia areata, totalis or universalis occurred in a predominantly female patient group.

Time point described: patch test 1, 2 weeks after DPC sensitization. Noted treatment: therapeutic diphenylcyclopropenone sensitization with weekly scalp DPC. Those who donated were patients with alopecia, 18 to 70 years of age, and suitable for DPC. V shed 4 bases and J 4 bases; nucleotides not matched to a gene: 4. Germline lookup yields CDR1 SGHRS and CDR2 YFSETQ. The CDR3 runs to 16 residues. V and J are TRBV5-1 and TRBJ2-6, with 11 bases fitting TRBD1. This TCR derives from a woman aged 18-29 years with alopecia areata. Some clones in this sample may be carry-over from other donors' samples. The specimen comprised whole blood, sampled in connection with sensitization to the hapten diphenylcyclopropenone (DPC). CDR3 sequence reads: CASSIGQGAGANVLTF. The CDR3 DNA reads TGCGCCAGCAGCATCGGACAGGGGGCCGGGGCCAACGTCCTGACTTTC.